What follows are 21 T cell receptor beta chains derived from one specimen sequenced in a study of shared clonotypes between healthy human individuals. The repertoire was sequenced with immunoSEQ multiplex PCR; TCRdb's copy has only in-frame clones and lacks some. The sample has about 2 million clones; roughly 96% are singletons. The sample comprised naive CD4+ T cells sorted from blood. Regarding subset: CD45RA+ positively selected. These receptor sequences come from a man aged 18 to 30 in good health.

The chain carries TRBV28 and TRBJ2-1, with 12 bases that match TRBD1. Trimming removed 4 bases from V and 10 bases from J; junction bases left unmatched: 8. Germline CDR1 and CDR2: MDHEN and SYDVKM. CDR3 size: 15 residues. CDR3 in amino acids: CASSSGTGGFEEQFF. The CDR3 DNA reads TGTGCCAGCAGTTCGGGGACAGGGGGCTTCGAGGAGCAGTTCTTC.

The rearrangement uses TRBV4-3 and TRBJ2-7, with D hard to call. Trimming left V 0 bases short and J 4 bases short, with 16 bases between. The CDR3 is made up of 16 amino acids. From germline, CDR1 is LGHNA and CDR2 YSLEER. Here the CDR3 DNA reads TGCGCCAGCAGCCAAGATCTGCGGCAGGTTCCGTACGAGCAGTACTTC. This encodes CASSQDLRQVPYEQYF.

The rearrangement uses TRBV15 and TRBJ1-2; weak D call: TRBD1 (6 bases). The germline CDR1 and CDR2 sequences are LNHNV and YYDKDF (reference sequence). The CDR3 is 16 amino acids. Trimming removed 3 bases at V and 5 bases at J, with 19 bases between. The CDR3 DNA reads as TGTGCCACCAGCAGTGTCCAGGGGAAGGCGGGGTATGGCTACACCTTC. This codes for CATSSVQGKAGYGYTF.

The V call is TRBV11-1, the J call TRBJ2-1, with unresolved D. Germline values: CDR1 SGHAT, CDR2 FQDESV (reference sequence). This CDR3 is 15 amino acids long. The ends were cut back, 1 base at V and 0 bases at J, with 7 bases in the middle. The CDR3 region is CASSLVQLSYNEQFF. CDR3 DNA: TGTGCCAGCAGCTTAGTACAGCTCTCCTACAATGAGCAGTTCTTC.

The gene calls are TRBV27 and TRBJ2-3; 7 bases fit TRBD1. V lost 7 bases, J lost 2 bases, and 9 bases stayed unmatched. Germline V gene data show CDR1 as MNHEY and CDR2 as SMNVEV (reference sequence). CDR3 length: 15 residues. The CDR3 bases are TGTGCCAGCAAAACCCGACAGGGCTACACAGATACGCAGTATTTT. Translated, it gives CASKTRQGYTDTQYF.

The J gene is TRBJ1-2, the V gene TRBV29-1; maybe TRBD1 (5 bases). Germline V gene data show CDR1 as SQVTM and CDR2 as ANQGSEA. The CDR3 sequence is 14 residues long. Trimming removed 8 bases at V and 6 bases at J, with 22 bases between. In DNA, the CDR3 is TGCAGCACTGAAGGGGCAGGGAGGGCAGATGGCTACACCTTC. Its translation is CSTEGAGRADGYTF.

The chain joins TRBV30 to TRBJ2-5; D is unclear. This CDR3 contains 11 residues. V was pared by 3 bases and J by 7 bases, with 9 bases between. Germline CDR1 reads GTSNPN; CDR2 reads SVGIG (reference sequence). The CDR3 spells CAWSDKGTQYF. The CDR3 DNA is TGTGCCTGGAGCGATAAGGGGACCCAGTACTTC.

The rearrangement uses TRBV2 and TRBJ1-6, with 8 bases aligning to TRBD1. V shed 4 bases and J 7 bases; nucleotides not matched to a gene: 6. The CDR3 contains 15 residues. Germline-derived CDR1 and CDR2 are SNHLY and FYNNEI. Here the CDR3 reads CASSVQGALNSPLHF. The DNA of the CDR3 is TGTGCCAGCAGTGTTCAGGGGGCGCTCAATTCACCCCTCCACTTT.

The chain has TRBV10-3 and TRBJ2-3; the D gene could be TRBD1 or TRBD2 (5 bases each). CDR1 ENHRY and CDR2 SYGVKD come from the germline V gene. Trimming stripped 0 bases from V and 3 bases from J, with 16 bases between. This CDR3 contains 17 residues. CDR3 bases: TGTGCCATCAGTGAGTCAGTTCCCGGGACGGGAACAGATACGCAGTATTTT. This codes for CAISESVPGTGTDTQYF.

Turning to this clone: Other nucleotide sequences in the sample specify the same CDR3. The J gene is TRBJ2-2, the V gene TRBV9; D is ambiguous. The CDR3 spans 14 residues. Trimming removed 0 bases from V and 1 base from J, with 4 bases in between. CDR1 and CDR2 from the germline V gene are SGDLS and YYNGEE. CDR3 region: CASSVGRNTGELFF. CDR3 bases: TGTGCCAGCAGCGTAGGCAGGAACACCGGGGAGCTGTTTTTT.

V and J are TRBV5-6 and TRBJ2-2; perhaps D is TRBD1 or TRBD2 (5 bases each). The CDR3 contains 16 residues. Deletions cut 2 bases from V and 0 bases from J, with 11 bases between. In germline, CDR1 is SGHDT, CDR2 YYEEEE. CDR3: CASSFSGTANTGELFF. CDR3 DNA sequence: TGTGCCAGCAGCTTTTCGGGGACCGCGAACACCGGGGAGCTGTTTTTT.

Remarks on this clone: The sample has other DNA sequences that encode this CDR3 too. The CDR3 loop reads CASSTDRVEQYF. CDR3 bases: TGTGCCAGCAGCACCGACAGGGTCGAGCAGTACTTC. The rearrangement links TRBV5-4 to TRBJ2-7; 7 bases agree with TRBD1. The CDR3 totals 12 residues. After removal of 4 bases from V and 6 bases from J, the junction contained 4 bases not matched to a gene. Germline CDR1 reads SGHNT; CDR2 reads YYREEE (reference sequence).

CDR3 sequence reads: CASSTFRGGYTF. For the CDR3, the DNA is TGTGCCTCTTCAACCTTCAGAGGTGGCTACACCTTC. This sequence joins TRBV30 and TRBJ1-2; D unresolved. This CDR3 has 12 residues. V was pared by 7 bases and J by 7 bases, with 16 bases between. CDR1 and CDR2 (germline): GTSNPN, SVGIG (reference sequence).

This clone was detected many times. This chain connects TRBV6-4 to TRBJ1-1; no clear D gene. Trimming shortened V by 4 bases and J by 3 bases, and 6 bases separated the two germline ends. Germline values: CDR1 MRHNA, CDR2 SNTAGT. CDR3 length: 12 residues. The CDR3 is CASSVTHTEAFF. The CDR3 nucleotides are TGTGCCAGCAGTGTTACACACACTGAAGCTTTCTTT.

This clone was counted once. V usage is TRBV10-3 and J usage is TRBJ2-4; no clear D gene. The CDR3 totals 16 residues. Germline V gene sequence: CDR1 ENHRY, CDR2 SYGVKD. Trimming removed 0 bases at V and 1 base at J, with 10 bases between. The CDR3 DNA follows: TGTGCCATCAGTGAGTCCTTTGAGGCCGCCAAAAACATTCAGTACTTC. Translation gives CAISESFEAAKNIQYF.

The J gene is TRBJ1-2, the V gene TRBV27; possibly TRBD1 for D (5 bases). Between the trimmed V and J ends, which lost 2 bases and 0 bases, there was a span of 10 bases. CDR1 is MNHEY and CDR2 is SMNVEV in the germline V gene (reference sequence). CDR3 size: 15 residues. The CDR3 loop is CASSLTGTPNYGYTF. DNA of the CDR3: TGTGCCAGCAGTTTAACGGGGACCCCTAACTATGGCTACACCTTC.

The chain is built from TRBV7-2 and TRBJ2-5; D is possibly TRBD1 (6 bases). Gene TRBJ2-7 matches the end of the DNA better, so the J call may be wrong. CDR1 and CDR2 from the germline V gene are SGHTA and FQGNSA. There are 14 residues in the CDR3. The CDR3 DNA sequence: TGTGCCAGCACCGAAGGGGGTCGCACCTACGAGCAGTACTTC. Its translation: CASTEGGRTYEQYF.

The gene calls are TRBV2 and TRBJ2-1; no reliable D call. Germline CDR1 SNHLY, CDR2 FYNNEI. This CDR3 is built from 15 residues. With 6 bases removed from V and 0 bases from J, the gap between germline ends came to 12 bases. CDR3 region: CASSDLRSSYNEQFF. The CDR3 DNA reads as TGTGCCAGCAGCGATTTAAGGAGCTCCTACAATGAGCAGTTCTTC.

V is TRBV18 and J is TRBJ2-5; 12 bases match TRBD2. Per the germline V gene, CDR1 is KGHSH and CDR2 is LQKENI. Germline trimming cut 3 bases from V and 2 bases from J; bases unmatched to any gene: 1. The CDR3 runs to 15 residues. Here the CDR3 reads CASSPTSGGQETQYF. CDR3 nucleotide sequence: TGTGCCAGCTCACCGACTAGCGGGGGACAAGAGACCCAGTACTTC.

The chain couples TRBV5-1 to TRBJ1-2; a weak D match, TRBD1 (5 bases). CDR1 and CDR2 (germline): SGHRS, YFSETQ. The length of the CDR3 is 12 residues. V was clipped by 5 bases and J by 10 bases, with 15 bases between them. The CDR3 here is CASSFGAAAYTF. Written as DNA, the CDR3 is TGCGCCAGCAGTTTCGGGGCAGCGGCCTACACCTTC.

CDR3 sequence: CASSHRGTNTGELFF. DNA for the CDR3: TGTGCCAGCAGTCACCGCGGGACGAACACCGGGGAGCTGTTTTTT. The J gene is TRBJ2-2, the V gene TRBV6-5, with a weak D call TRBD2 (6 bases). Trimming took 5 bases from V and 0 from J, leaving 10 bases between them. In germline, CDR1 is MNHEY, CDR2 SVGAGI. This CDR3 has 15 residues.